The clone carrying this T cell receptor (beta chain) was observed a few times. The antigen is undetermined. TCRdb recomputed calls from the reads with MiXCR, one row per CDR3 protein. This sample yields about a million distinct CDR3 sequences, of which under 40% are seen a single time; around 15% belongs to the top ten. This sample was taken from a study of T cell repertoires in cytomegalovirus infection. Study-level background: A matching HLA type, together with CMV infection, was signaled by public TCR beta signatures.

The germline CDR1 and CDR2 sequences are SEHNR and FQNEAQ (reference sequence). Trimming removed 5 bases from V and 2 bases from J, with 10 bases in between. The CDR3 extends over 14 amino acids. Study results and caveats: Cumulative frequency (of public TCR beta family members) identified carriers of CMV plus the relevant HLA.

This material consisted of cultured CD8+ T cells from PBMCs, taken from culture after CMV antigen stimulation. V and J are TRBV7-9 and TRBJ2-4, with D possibly matching TRBD1 (6 bases). The TCR originated in a human donor in good health (CMV status not recorded). Some clones in this sample may be carry-over from other donors' samples. The CDR3 DNA reads TGTGCCAGCAGCCCGGGACAAACCAAAAACATTCAGTACTTC. Translated, it gives CASSPGQTKNIQYF. The full variable domain, its missing parts supplied by reference TRBV7-9 and TRBJ2-4, is DTGVSQNPRHKITKRGQNVTFRCDPISEHNRLYWYRQTLGQGPEFLTYFQNEAQLEKSRLLSDRFSAERPKGSFSTLEIQRTEQGDSAMYLCASSPGQTKNIQYFGAGTRLSVL.